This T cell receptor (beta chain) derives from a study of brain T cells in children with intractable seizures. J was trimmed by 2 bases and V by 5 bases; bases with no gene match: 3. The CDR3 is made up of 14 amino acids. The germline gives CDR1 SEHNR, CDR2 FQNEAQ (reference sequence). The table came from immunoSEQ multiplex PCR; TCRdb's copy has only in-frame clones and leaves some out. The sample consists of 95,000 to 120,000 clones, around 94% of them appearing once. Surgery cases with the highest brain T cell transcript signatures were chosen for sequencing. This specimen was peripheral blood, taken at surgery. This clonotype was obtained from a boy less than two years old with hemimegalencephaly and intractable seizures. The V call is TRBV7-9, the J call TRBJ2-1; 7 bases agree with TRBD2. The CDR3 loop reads CASSPSGTYNEQFF. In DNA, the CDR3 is TGTGCCAGCAGCCCGAGCGGGACCTACAATGAGCAGTTCTTC.